Listed below are T cell receptor beta chains from one sample, sequenced in a study of CD8 T cells in ankylosing spondylitis. TCRdb ran MiXCR on the 5' RACE reads and lists one entry per CDR3 protein. The sample lists about 400,000 distinct CDR3 sequences, approximately 22% occurring once. The sample taken for sequencing was blood, either unsorted or a sorted T cell fraction (not recorded which). These receptors came from a male donor with ankylosing spondylitis or in good health (not recorded which). The CDR3 runs from the conserved cysteine through the conserved F or W. Expanded clones are given a class, and other clones once, few, many or no size at all.

v_call: TRBV5-6; j_call: TRBJ1-5; clone_size: many; cdr3_length: 14; cdr3_aa: CASSFWGRGQPQHF
v_call: TRBV11-2; j_call: TRBJ2-1; clone_size: -; cdr3_length: 16; cdr3_aa: CASSLAGSSSYNEQFF
v_call: TRBV24-1; j_call: TRBJ2-2; clone_size: -; cdr3_length: 14; cdr3_aa: CATSADPFTGELFF
v_call: TRBV28; j_call: TRBJ2-7; clone_size: -; cdr3_length: 14; cdr3_aa: CASTPTAQAYEQYF
v_call: TRBV7-6; j_call: TRBJ2-3; clone_size: -; cdr3_length: 13; cdr3_aa: CASSLAPTLGQYF
v_call: TRBV5-5; j_call: TRBJ1-1; clone_size: -; cdr3_length: 14; cdr3_aa: CASSIGQKATEAFF
v_call: TRBV6-5; j_call: TRBJ2-1; clone_size: few; cdr3_length: 16; cdr3_aa: CASSYSRGRHYNEQFF
v_call: TRBV29-1; j_call: TRBJ2-1; clone_size: -; cdr3_length: 14; cdr3_aa: CSVPQTSSYNEQFF
v_call: TRBV28; j_call: TRBJ1-6; clone_size: few; cdr3_length: 16; cdr3_aa: CASSTTGTVWNSPLHF
v_call: TRBV7-2; j_call: TRBJ2-7; clone_size: once; cdr3_length: 13; cdr3_aa: CASSFEAFYEQYF
v_call: TRBV29-1; j_call: TRBJ2-5; clone_size: few; cdr3_length: 17; cdr3_aa: CSVEASTSGGAWETQYF
v_call: TRBV15; j_call: TRBJ2-3; clone_size: -; cdr3_length: 16; cdr3_aa: CATSRDQGGAADTQYF
v_call: TRBV7-9; j_call: TRBJ2-5; clone_size: -; cdr3_length: 12; cdr3_aa: CASSSWVETQYF
v_call: TRBV12-3/TRBV12-4; j_call: TRBJ1-5; clone_size: many; cdr3_length: 14; cdr3_aa: CASSDSSRNQPQHF
v_call: TRBV27; j_call: TRBJ1-2; clone_size: few; cdr3_length: 15; cdr3_aa: CASSPSGGHLYGYTF
v_call: TRBV6-5; j_call: TRBJ2-3; clone_size: -; cdr3_length: 17; cdr3_aa: CASSYALPSGGPDTQYF
v_call: TRBV27; j_call: TRBJ2-7; clone_size: few; cdr3_length: 14; cdr3_aa: CASSFRDRGSEQYF
v_call: TRBV5-6; j_call: TRBJ2-7; clone_size: few; cdr3_length: 15; cdr3_aa: CASSYGGTRVYEQYF
v_call: TRBV6-4; j_call: TRBJ2-2; clone_size: few; cdr3_length: 13; cdr3_aa: CASSDAGTGELFF
v_call: TRBV12-3/TRBV12-4; j_call: TRBJ2-7; clone_size: -; cdr3_length: 15; cdr3_aa: CASSPGQGTPYEQYF
v_call: TRBV9; j_call: TRBJ1-1; clone_size: -; cdr3_length: 15; cdr3_aa: CASSVDGQGGPEAFF
v_call: TRBV14; j_call: TRBJ2-5; clone_size: -; cdr3_length: 16; cdr3_aa: CASSQAGTEKGETQYF
v_call: TRBV3-1; j_call: TRBJ2-1; clone_size: -; cdr3_length: 19; cdr3_aa: CASSPEVGLAGAYYNEQFF
v_call: TRBV7-9; j_call: TRBJ2-5; clone_size: few; cdr3_length: 15; cdr3_aa: CASSMGQGTLETQYF
v_call: TRBV12-3/TRBV12-4; j_call: TRBJ2-2; clone_size: many; cdr3_length: 12; cdr3_aa: CASSAGAGELFF
v_call: TRBV29-1; j_call: TRBJ2-5; clone_size: few; cdr3_length: 12; cdr3_aa: CSLSGFQETQYF
v_call: TRBV4-2; j_call: TRBJ2-2; clone_size: -; cdr3_length: 17; cdr3_aa: CASSPGLAGGPHGELFF
v_call: TRBV27; j_call: TRBJ2-7; clone_size: once; cdr3_length: 14; cdr3_aa: CASSQEGGANEQYF
v_call: TRBV2; j_call: TRBJ2-1; clone_size: few; cdr3_length: 16; cdr3_aa: CASSDASGGVGNEQFF